This TCR beta chain was profiled in a study of early T cells in non-severe SARS-CoV-2 infection. Study information: Unsorted whole blood bulk RNA was sequenced, with unpaired chains. Study outcomes and limitations: The matching step, a VDJdb search, favored anti-spike CD8 responses and missed private and CD4 specificities.

Separate cDNA molecules each had unique molecular identifiers attached to them. TCRdb reprocessed the 5' RACE reads via MiXCR and lists one record per CDR3 protein. The table shows about 60,000 distinct CDR3 sequences, with around 10% occurring only once. This clonotype has a count of ten or more. As yet, its antigen is unknown. Sample: whole blood. This sequence was found in an adult who was a healthcare worker with PCR-confirmed SARS-CoV-2 infection or an uninfected control (not recorded which).

This CDR3 reads CAWSVIHGFHSYNEQFF. CDR3 coding DNA: TGTGCCTGGAGTGTAATACACGGCTTCCACTCTTACAATGAGCAGTTCTTC. J is TRBJ2-1 and V is TRBV30; no clear D. V lost 0 bases to trimming and J lost 4 bases, with 19 bases between them. The CDR3 is made up of 17 amino acids. Germline V CDR1 and CDR2: GTSNPN, SVGIG (reference sequence).